The 5 T cell receptor beta chains below were found in one sample sequenced in a study of shared clonotypes between healthy human individuals. The assay was immunoSEQ multiplex PCR, and TCRdb's table has in-frame clones only and misses some. The profile shows under 2,500,000 clones, almost 96% of them singletons. Sequenced input: naive CD4+ T cells sorted from blood. Described subset: CD45RA+ positively selected. The source of these receptors is a man younger than 35 in good health.

The chain employs TRBV5-1 and TRBJ2-5; D remains ambiguous. Trimming shortened V by 6 bases and J by 2 bases, and 17 bases separated the two germline ends. This CDR3 region has 15 residues. Germline CDR1 reads SGHRS; CDR2 reads YFSETQ. CDR3 in amino acids: CASKVQGMNQETQYF. CDR3 sequence (DNA): TGCGCCAGCAAGGTGCAAGGGATGAATCAAGAGACCCAGTACTTC.

The chain uses TRBV7-2 and TRBJ1-4; a weak D match, TRBD1 (6 bases). The length of the CDR3 is 14 residues. CDR1 is SGHTA, CDR2 FQGNSA, per germline. With 5 bases removed from V and 10 bases from J, the gap between germline ends came to 17 bases. The CDR3 is CASSLQGPPGKLFF. The CDR3 coding sequence is TGTGCCAGCAGCCTACAGGGTCCCCCAGGAAAACTGTTTTTT.

CDR3 sequence: CAINQESRGYTF. The CDR3 coding sequence is TGTGCCATCAATCAGGAATCGCGGGGCTACACCTTC. This sequence joins TRBV10-3 and TRBJ1-2; D remains unclear. Germline assignment: CDR1 ENHRY and CDR2 SYGVKD. V was clipped by 7 bases and J by 8 bases, with 14 bases between them. This CDR3 has 12 residues.

The chain recombines TRBV19 with TRBJ2-7; 9 bases match TRBD2. This CDR3 has 17 residues. Germline CDR1 LNHDA, CDR2 SQIVND (reference sequence). V trimming: 1 base; J trimming: 2 bases; junction bases outside the gene matches: 9. In nucleotides, the CDR3 is TGTGCCAGTAGTATAGGACTAGCGGTAACCCATCCCTACGAGCAGTACTTC. This translates into CASSIGLAVTHPYEQYF.

V gene TRBV4-3 combines with J gene TRBJ1-3; D remains unclear. CDR3 length: 15 amino acids. V was shortened by 2 bases and J by 3 bases, with 11 bases between the two germline ends. In germline, CDR1 is LGHNA, CDR2 YSLEER. In DNA, the CDR3 is TGCGCCAGCAGCCAAACTCAGAGCTATGGAAACACCATATATTTT. Translating gives CASSQTQSYGNTIYF.